Each of the 26 T cell receptor beta chains below was sequenced from the same sample in a study of Graves' ophthalmopathy and Graves' hyperthyroidism. CDR3 regions of TCR beta were amplified from RNA transcripts. HTBI primers served in a first-round RT-PCR, which a second-round multiplex PCR followed. A single record per CDR3 protein comes from TCRdb applying MiXCR to the multiplex PCR reads. The repertoire consists of over a million distinct CDR3 sequences, with about 35% occurring once and the leading ten covering 11%. Source material: peripheral blood or thyroid tissue (not recorded which). Source of these receptors: an adult man with Graves' hyperthyroidism.

The chain is built from TRBV30 and TRBJ2-7, with D possibly TRBD2 on 5 matching bases. The CDR3 loop spans 13 amino acids. The V end lost 1 base, the J end lost 4 bases, and 11 bases lay between the germline ends. In germline, CDR1 is GTSNPN, CDR2 SVGIG (reference sequence). The CDR3 protein is CAWSGGNGYEQYF. CDR3 nucleotides: TGTGCCTGGAGTGGAGGGAATGGATACGAGCAGTACTTC.

This clonotype was recorded at least ten times. J is TRBJ1-5 and V is TRBV2; possible D gene TRBD1, 5 bases. The ends were cut back, 7 bases at V and 0 bases at J, with 13 bases in the middle. The CDR3 contains 15 residues. Germline CDR1 reads SNHLY; CDR2 reads FYNNEI. The CDR3 spells CASNEGQYSNQPQHF. The DNA of the CDR3 is TGTGCCAGCAACGAGGGGCAATATAGCAATCAGCCCCAGCATTTT.

This clonotype was counted a few times. The chain combines TRBV24-1 with TRBJ2-7; 9 bases fit TRBD1. V lost 4 bases and J lost 3; bases outside the gene matches: 18. Germline-derived CDR1 and CDR2 are KGHDR and SFDVKD. This CDR3 has 19 residues. The CDR3 reads CATSDRGITGGASFYEQYF. CDR3 nucleotides: TGTGCCACCAGTGACCGCGGGATAACAGGGGGCGCTTCGTTCTACGAGCAGTACTTC.

This clonotype was seen ten or more times. The chain uses TRBV7-3 and TRBJ2-5, with 15 bases identical to TRBD2. Germline assignment: CDR1 SGHTA and CDR2 FQGTGA. Losses at the gene ends were 5 bases for V and 4 bases for J; bases not matched to a gene: 8. This CDR3 region has 17 residues. CDR3 region: CASSRGWGLAGGETQYF. Written as DNA, the CDR3 is TGTGCCAGCAGCAGGGGGTGGGGACTAGCGGGAGGAGAGACCCAGTACTTC. The variable domain in full, completed from reference TRBV7-3 and TRBJ2-5, reads GAGVSQTPSNKVTEKGKYVELRCDPISGHTALYWYRQSLGQGPEFLIYFQGTGAADDSGLPNDRFFAVRPEGSVSTLKIQRTERGDSAVYLCASSRGWGLAGGETQYFGPGTRLLVL.

This clonotype was seen repeatedly, ten times or more. The chain recombines TRBV29-1 with TRBJ1-2; D is ambiguous. Deletions cut 2 bases from V and 4 bases from J, with 14 bases between. The CDR3 covers 14 residues. Per germline, CDR1 SQVTM and CDR2 ANQGSEA. Here the CDR3 DNA reads TGCAGCGTTGAATTGCCGGAGGGCCCCTATGGCTACACCTTC. This translates into CSVELPEGPYGYTF.

This clonotype appeared a few times. The V gene is TRBV28, the J gene TRBJ1-1; no clear D. V lost 4 bases and J 2 bases, leaving 17 bases between the germline ends. Germline lookup yields CDR1 MDHEN and CDR2 SYDVKM. CDR3 size: 16 residues. The chain's CDR3 is CASSSSPREGNTEAFF. The DNA of the CDR3 is TGTGCCAGCAGTTCCTCCCCACGAGAGGGTAACACTGAAGCTTTCTTT.

The chain recombines TRBV7-9 with TRBJ2-5, with unresolved D. Germline V gives CDR1 SEHNR, CDR2 FQNEAQ (reference sequence). V lost 0 bases, J lost 5 bases, and 25 bases lay in between. The CDR3 runs 19 residues. The CDR3 region has the DNA TGTGCCAGCAGCTTAGCGGACCGATATTTTGGCTATGGCTGGGAGACCCAGTACTTC. Translating it yields CASSLADRYFGYGWETQYF.

The V gene is TRBV11-2, the J gene TRBJ1-5, with unresolved D. V gave up 1 base and J gave up 1 base, with 11 bases separating them. Germline-derived CDR1 and CDR2 are SGHAT and FQNNGV. The CDR3 covers 16 residues. The CDR3 protein is CASSLALSGSNQPQHF. CDR3 in DNA: TGTGCCAGCAGCTTAGCGCTCAGCGGGAGCAATCAGCCCCAGCATTTT.

The rearrangement links TRBV7-2 to TRBJ2-5; TRBD2 is a possible D gene (5 bases). Germline V gene data show CDR1 as SGHTA and CDR2 as FQGNSA. The CDR3 is 16 residues long. V lost 1 base and J 2 bases, leaving 14 bases between the germline ends. CDR3 nucleotides: TGTGCCAGCAGCTTAGTCGGGTGGCCGGGACAAGAGACCCAGTACTTC. Translation: CASSLVGWPGQETQYF. The variable domain in full, with the rest retrieved from reference TRBV7-2 and TRBJ2-5, is GAGVSQSPSNKVTEKGKDVELRCDPISGHTALYWYRQSLGQGLEFLIYFQGNSAPDKSGLPSDRFSAERTGGSVSTLTIQRTQQEDSAVYLCASSLVGWPGQETQYFGPGTRLLVL.

This rearrangement joins TRBV7-2 to TRBJ1-2; 9 bases map to TRBD1. The CDR3 is 16 residues long. The V and J ends lost 5 bases and 6 bases, in that order; junction bases with no gene match: 13. From germline, CDR1 is SGHTA and CDR2 FQGNSA. The chain's CDR3 is CASSETWRGQGHGYTF. DNA of the CDR3: TGTGCCAGCAGCGAAACGTGGAGGGGACAGGGCCATGGCTACACCTTC.

The chain joins TRBV12-3 or TRBV12-4 to TRBJ1-3; 10 bases fit TRBD1. The J segment lost 14 bases and the V segment lost 6 bases, leaving 7 bases of the junction unmatched. This CDR3 is built from 12 residues. As DNA, the CDR3 is TGTGCCAGCAGCTATGACAGGGGGCCCCTATATTTT. Translating it yields CASSYDRGPLYF.

This clonotype was detected many times. V is TRBV19 and J is TRBJ1-2; a possible D gene is TRBD1 (6 bases). Trimming removed 7 bases at V and 9 bases at J, with 21 bases between. The CDR3 totals 14 residues. Germline CDR1 is LNHDA and CDR2 is SQIVND (reference sequence). The CDR3 protein is CASTDENRVLSYTF. In nucleotides, the CDR3 is TGTGCCAGTACGGACGAGAACAGGGTGCTGAGCTACACCTTC.

The table lists this clonotype with a few counts. The chain carries TRBV7-8 and TRBJ1-1; weak D call: TRBD1 (6 bases). The CDR3 covers 14 residues. Between the trimmed V and J ends, which lost 6 bases and 5 bases, there was a span of 16 bases. Germline V gene lookup returns CDR1 SGHVS and CDR2 FQNEAQ. The DNA for the CDR3 is TGTGCCAGCAGTTACGGGGGGCCAAAGACTGAAGCTTTCTTT. Translated, it gives CASSYGGPKTEAFF.

This clonotype was recorded a few times. The V call is TRBV25-1, the J call TRBJ1-6, with D perhaps matching TRBD1 (5 bases). This CDR3 is 17 amino acids long. V was trimmed by 2 bases and J by 4 bases, leaving 15 bases between them. Germline V gene data show CDR1 as MGHDK and CDR2 as SYGVNS. CDR3 in DNA: TGTGCCAGCAGTGAACCGAGTCAGACAGCGTATAATTCACCCCTCCACTTT. Translated: CASSEPSQTAYNSPLHF.

The chain employs TRBV10-2 and TRBJ2-7; 7 bases match TRBD1. Germline V gene lookup returns CDR1 WSHSY and CDR2 SAAADI. This CDR3 comprises 16 residues. With V trimmed by 3 bases and J by 2 bases, 10 bases remained unmatched. The CDR3 reads CASSDPVWTGTYEQYF. CDR3 DNA sequence: TGCGCCAGCAGTGATCCTGTCTGGACAGGCACCTACGAGCAGTACTTC.

This clonotype was counted ten times or more. The chain recombines TRBV29-1 with TRBJ1-1; D gene ambiguous. CDR3 length: 14 amino acids. V dropped 3 bases and J dropped 0 bases, with 11 bases sitting between them. Germline CDR1 SQVTM, CDR2 ANQGSEA. The CDR3: CSVDLGVMNTEAFF. The CDR3 nucleotides are TGCAGCGTTGACTTGGGAGTAATGAACACTGAAGCTTTCTTT.

Concerning this clonotype: Given a much more abundant clone one base away, this may be a read error. The rearrangement joins TRBV29-1 to TRBJ2-7; maybe TRBD2 (5 bases). Germline V gene lookup returns CDR1 SQVTM and CDR2 ANQGSEA. The ends were cut back, 4 bases at V and 0 bases at J, with 10 bases in the middle. The CDR3 totals 13 residues. The CDR3 protein is CSVVDGNSYEQYF. The DNA for the CDR3 is TGCAGCGTTGTCGACGGGAACTCCTACGAGCAGTACTTC.

This clonotype was counted a few times. V and J are TRBV9 and TRBJ2-2, with a tentative D call TRBD1 (6 bases). The V and J ends lost 4 bases and 3 bases respectively, with 25 bases between them. CDR3 length: 19 amino acids. Per the germline V gene, CDR1 is SGDLS and CDR2 is YYNGEE. CDR3: CASSTPKGGPGVDTGELFF. The DNA of the CDR3 is TGTGCCAGCAGCACTCCAAAAGGAGGACCAGGGGTGGACACCGGGGAGCTGTTTTTT.

At least ten counts were recorded for this clonotype. The chain has TRBV7-9 and TRBJ2-7; D unresolved. CDR1 is SEHNR and CDR2 is FQNEAQ in the germline V gene (reference sequence). CDR3 length: 15 residues. The V end lost 0 bases, the J end lost 4 bases, and 13 bases lay between the germline ends. Written as DNA, the CDR3 is TGTGCCAGCAGCTTAGCTAGGGCTTGGAGTTACGAGCAGTACTTC. Residues: CASSLARAWSYEQYF.

This clonotype was counted many times. This chain connects TRBV7-9 to TRBJ2-7; D assignment may be TRBD1 or TRBD2 (5 bases each). Germline V gene sequence: CDR1 SEHNR, CDR2 FQNEAQ (reference sequence). This CDR3 is built from 15 residues. V lost 1 base and J 2 bases, leaving 12 bases between the germline ends. The CDR3 sequence is CASSLVGTYTYEQYF. The CDR3 DNA reads TGTGCCAGCAGCTTAGTGGGGACCTATACCTACGAGCAGTACTTC.

This clonotype occurred a few times. This chain joins TRBV20-1 and TRBJ2-7, with D perhaps matching TRBD1 or TRBD2 (6 bases each). The CDR3 length is 16 residues. Trimming removed 1 base at V and 0 bases at J, with 16 bases between. The germline gives CDR1 DFQATT, CDR2 SNEGSKA (reference sequence). CDR3 residues: CSARGFRGATSYEQYF. CDR3 bases: TGCAGTGCTAGAGGGTTTAGGGGGGCGACCTCCTACGAGCAGTACTTC.

This clonotype was seen many times. The chain links TRBV13 to TRBJ2-7, with 7 bases aligning to TRBD1. This CDR3 comprises 14 residues. Trimming at V came to 5 bases and at J to 3 bases, leaving 7 bases not matched to a gene. Germline V gene data show CDR1 as PRHDT and CDR2 as FYEKMQ (reference sequence). CDR3 amino acids: CASSLRQGNYEQYF. The CDR3 DNA is TGTGCCAGCAGCCTTAGACAGGGAAACTACGAGCAGTACTTC.

In this sample, this clonotype turned up a few times. This chain uses TRBV12-3 or TRBV12-4 with TRBJ1-4, with unresolved D. The length of the CDR3 is 13 residues. Deletions cut 2 bases from V and 7 bases from J, with 8 bases between. CDR3 in amino acids: CASSLRGSEKLFF. The CDR3 nucleotides are TGTGCCAGCAGTTTACGGGGTAGTGAAAAACTGTTTTTT.

The chain links TRBV7-2 to TRBJ2-3, with 7 bases identical to TRBD2. The CDR3 consists of 16 residues. The ends lost 1 base at V and 4 bases at J; junction bases unmatched: 8. Germline values: CDR1 SGHTA, CDR2 FQGNSA. Here the CDR3 reads CASSLDAGLHSDTQYF. CDR3 DNA sequence: TGTGCCAGCAGCTTAGATGCGGGACTACATTCAGATACGCAGTATTTT. The full variable domain, in which reference TRBV7-2 and TRBJ2-3 provide the parts outside the CDR3, is GAGVSQSPSNKVTEKGKDVELRCDPISGHTALYWYRQSLGQGLEFLIYFQGNSAPDKSGLPSDRFSAERTGGSVSTLTIQRTQQEDSAVYLCASSLDAGLHSDTQYFGPGTRLTVL.

On this clonotype: At one boundary the junction diverges from the germline segment, which might be a read error. V usage is TRBV10-2 and J usage is TRBJ1-1; 8 nucleotides line up with TRBD1. Germline V gives CDR1 WSHSY, CDR2 SAAADI. The length of the CDR3 is 13 residues. CDR3 in DNA: TGTGCCAAAGACAGGGGAATTGGTCCTGAAGCTTTCTTT. Translation gives CAKDRGIGPEAFF.

The chain is built from TRBV7-6 and TRBJ2-6; D is perhaps TRBD1 (5 bases). Germline CDR1 and CDR2: SGHVS and FNYEAQ. The V gene lost 5 bases and the J gene lost 0 bases, with 11 bases spanning the gap. The CDR3 runs to 16 residues. CDR3 sequence reads: CASSPTALSGANVLTF. The CDR3 DNA reads as TGTGCCAGCAGCCCGACAGCCCTCTCTGGGGCCAACGTCCTGACTTTC. Full variable domain (remainder filled in from reference TRBV7-6 and TRBJ2-6): GAGVSQSPRYKVTKRGQDVALRCDPISGHVSLYWYRQALGQGPEFLTYFNYEAQQDKSGLPNDRFSAERPEGSISTLTIQRTEQRDSAMYRCASSPTALSGANVLTFGAGSRLTVL.